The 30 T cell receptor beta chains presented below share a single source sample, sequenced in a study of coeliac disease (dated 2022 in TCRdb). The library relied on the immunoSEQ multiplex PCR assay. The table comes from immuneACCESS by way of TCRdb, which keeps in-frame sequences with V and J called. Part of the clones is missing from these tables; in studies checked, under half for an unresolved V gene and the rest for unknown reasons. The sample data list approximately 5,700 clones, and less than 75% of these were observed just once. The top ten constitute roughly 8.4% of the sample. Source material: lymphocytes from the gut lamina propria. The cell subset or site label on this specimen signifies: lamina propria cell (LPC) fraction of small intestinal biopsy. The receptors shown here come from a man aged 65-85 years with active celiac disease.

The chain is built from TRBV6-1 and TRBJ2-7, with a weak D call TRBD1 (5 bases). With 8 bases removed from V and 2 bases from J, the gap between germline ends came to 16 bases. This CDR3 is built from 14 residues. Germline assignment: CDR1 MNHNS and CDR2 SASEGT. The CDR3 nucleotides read TGTGCCAGCGGGGTCCAGGGTATCCCCTACGAGCAGTACTTC. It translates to CASGVQGIPYEQYF.

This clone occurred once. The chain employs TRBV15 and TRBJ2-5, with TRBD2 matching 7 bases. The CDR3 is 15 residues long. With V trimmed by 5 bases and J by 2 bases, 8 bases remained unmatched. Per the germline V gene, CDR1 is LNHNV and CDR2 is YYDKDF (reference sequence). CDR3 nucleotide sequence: TGTGCCACCAGCGGGGTGGCGGGGGTACAAGAGACCCAGTACTTC. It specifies CATSGVAGVQETQYF.

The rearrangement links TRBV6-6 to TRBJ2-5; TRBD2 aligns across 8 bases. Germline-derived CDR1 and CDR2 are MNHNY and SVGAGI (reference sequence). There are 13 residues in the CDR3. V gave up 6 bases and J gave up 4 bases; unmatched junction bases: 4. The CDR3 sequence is CASRTGGVETQYF. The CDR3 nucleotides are TGTGCCAGCAGAACCGGGGGGGTAGAGACCCAGTACTTC.

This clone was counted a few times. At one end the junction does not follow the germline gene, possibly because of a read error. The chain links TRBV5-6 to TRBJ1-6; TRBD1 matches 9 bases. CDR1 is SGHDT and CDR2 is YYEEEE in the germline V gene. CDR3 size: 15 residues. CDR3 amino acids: CASSAGTGSYSPLRF. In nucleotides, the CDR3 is TGTGCCAGCAGCGCCGGGACAGGGAGTTATTCCCCCCTCCGCTTT.

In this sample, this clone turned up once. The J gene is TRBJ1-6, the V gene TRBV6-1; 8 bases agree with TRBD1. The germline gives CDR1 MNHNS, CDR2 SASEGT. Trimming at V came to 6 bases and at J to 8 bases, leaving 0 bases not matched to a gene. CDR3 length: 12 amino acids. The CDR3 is CASRTGDSPLHF. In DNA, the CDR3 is TGTGCCAGCAGGACAGGGGATTCACCCCTCCACTTT.

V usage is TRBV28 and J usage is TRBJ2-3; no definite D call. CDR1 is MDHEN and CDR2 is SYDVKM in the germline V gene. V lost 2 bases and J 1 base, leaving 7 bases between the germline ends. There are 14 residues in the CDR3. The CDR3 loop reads CASSLNQGTDTQYF. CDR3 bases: TGTGCCAGCAGTTTAAACCAGGGCACAGATACGCAGTATTTT.

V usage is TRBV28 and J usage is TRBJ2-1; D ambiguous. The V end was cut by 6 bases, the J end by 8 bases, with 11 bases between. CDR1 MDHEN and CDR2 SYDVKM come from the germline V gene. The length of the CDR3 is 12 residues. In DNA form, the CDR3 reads TGTGCCAGCAGCCCTCGGGTCTATGAGCAGTTCTTC. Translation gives CASSPRVYEQFF.

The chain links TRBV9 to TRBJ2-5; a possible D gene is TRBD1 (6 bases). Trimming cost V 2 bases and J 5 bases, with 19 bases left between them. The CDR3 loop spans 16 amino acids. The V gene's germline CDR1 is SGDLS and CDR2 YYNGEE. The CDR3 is CASSVGVRGTSETQYF. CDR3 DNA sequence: TGTGCCAGCAGCGTTGGGGTCAGGGGTACTTCTGAGACCCAGTACTTC.

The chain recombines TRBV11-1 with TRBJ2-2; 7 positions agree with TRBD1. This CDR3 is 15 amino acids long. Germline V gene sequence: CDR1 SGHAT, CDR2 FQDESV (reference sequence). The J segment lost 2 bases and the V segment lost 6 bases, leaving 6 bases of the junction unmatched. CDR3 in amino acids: CASRAGTVNTGELFF. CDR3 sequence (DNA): TGTGCCAGCAGGGCTGGGACAGTAAACACCGGGGAGCTGTTTTTT.

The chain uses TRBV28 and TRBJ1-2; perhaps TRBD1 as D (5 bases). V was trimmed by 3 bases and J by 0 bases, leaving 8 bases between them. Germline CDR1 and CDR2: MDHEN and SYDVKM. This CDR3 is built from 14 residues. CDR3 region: CASSFGGTNYGYTF. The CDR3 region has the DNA TGTGCCAGCAGTTTCGGGGGAACTAACTATGGCTACACCTTC.

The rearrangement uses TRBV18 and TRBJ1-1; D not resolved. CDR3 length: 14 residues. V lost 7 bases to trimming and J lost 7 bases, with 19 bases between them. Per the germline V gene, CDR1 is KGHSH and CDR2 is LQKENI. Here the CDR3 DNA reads TGTGCCAGCTGCCCCCGGACCGGGAGCGATGAAGCTTTCTTT. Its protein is CASCPRTGSDEAFF.

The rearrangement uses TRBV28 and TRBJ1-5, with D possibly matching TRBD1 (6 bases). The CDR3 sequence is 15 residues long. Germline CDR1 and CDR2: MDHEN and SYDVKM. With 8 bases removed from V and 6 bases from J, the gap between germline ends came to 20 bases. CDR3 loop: CASWIGGGTGQPQHF. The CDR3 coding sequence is TGTGCCAGCTGGATAGGGGGGGGGACTGGTCAGCCCCAGCATTTT.

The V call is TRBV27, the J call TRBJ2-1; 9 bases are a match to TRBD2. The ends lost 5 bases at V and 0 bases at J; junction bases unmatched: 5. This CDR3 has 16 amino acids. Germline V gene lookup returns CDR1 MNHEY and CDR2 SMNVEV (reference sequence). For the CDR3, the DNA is TGTGCCAGCAGTCTAGCGGGGAAAACCTCCTACAATGAGCAGTTCTTC. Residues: CASSLAGKTSYNEQFF.

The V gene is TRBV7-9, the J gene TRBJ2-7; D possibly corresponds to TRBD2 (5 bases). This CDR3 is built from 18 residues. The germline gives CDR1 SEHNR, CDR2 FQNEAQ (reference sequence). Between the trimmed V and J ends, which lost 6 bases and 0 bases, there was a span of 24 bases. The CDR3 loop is CASSSWRGSSYLSYEQYF. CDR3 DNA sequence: TGTGCCAGCAGTTCCTGGCGAGGGAGCTCCTACCTCTCCTACGAGCAGTACTTC. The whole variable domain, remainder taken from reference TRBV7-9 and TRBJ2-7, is DTGVSQNPRHKITKRGQNVTFRCDPISEHNRLYWYRQTLGQGPEFLTYFQNEAQLEKSRLLSDRFSAERPKGSFSTLEIQRTEQGDSAMYLCASSSWRGSSYLSYEQYFGPGTRLTVT.

The CDR3 protein is CASSTQGADNQPQHF. The CDR3 nucleotides read TGTGCCAGTAGTACCCAGGGGGCGGACAATCAGCCCCAGCATTTT. V and J are TRBV19 and TRBJ1-5, with 8 bases that match TRBD1. The CDR3 length is 15 residues. Germline V gene data show CDR1 as LNHDA and CDR2 as SQIVND (reference sequence). J was trimmed by 3 bases and V by 4 bases; bases with no gene match: 5.

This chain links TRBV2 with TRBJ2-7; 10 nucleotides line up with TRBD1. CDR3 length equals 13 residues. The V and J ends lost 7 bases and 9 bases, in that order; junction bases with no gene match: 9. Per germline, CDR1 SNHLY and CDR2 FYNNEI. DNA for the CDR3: TGTGCCAGCACCCAGGGACAGGGGCTCTTGCAGTACTTC. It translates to CASTQGQGLLQYF.

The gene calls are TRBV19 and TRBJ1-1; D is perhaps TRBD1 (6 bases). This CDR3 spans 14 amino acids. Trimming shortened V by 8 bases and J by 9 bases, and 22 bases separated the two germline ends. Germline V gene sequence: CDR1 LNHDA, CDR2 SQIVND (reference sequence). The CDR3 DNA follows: TGTGCCAGTGGTTCGACAGGACGTCAGTTTCAAGCTTTCTTT. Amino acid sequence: CASGSTGRQFQAFF.

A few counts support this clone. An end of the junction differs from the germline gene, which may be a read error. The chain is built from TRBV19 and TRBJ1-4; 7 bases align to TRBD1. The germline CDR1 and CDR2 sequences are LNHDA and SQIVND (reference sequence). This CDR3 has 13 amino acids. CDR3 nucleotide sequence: TGTGCCAGTAGTATGGGGGATCCTCGGGACAGTGTTTTT. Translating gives CASSMGDPRDSVF.

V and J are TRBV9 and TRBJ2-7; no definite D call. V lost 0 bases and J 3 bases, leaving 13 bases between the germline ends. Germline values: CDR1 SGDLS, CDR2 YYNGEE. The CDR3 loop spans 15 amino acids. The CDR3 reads CASSVGASKNYEQYF. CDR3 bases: TGTGCCAGCAGCGTAGGGGCTTCAAAAAACTACGAGCAGTACTTC. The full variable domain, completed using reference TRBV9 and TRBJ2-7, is DSGVTQTPKHLITATGQRVTLRCSPRSGDLSVYWYQQSLDQGLQFLIQYYNGEERAKGNILERFSAQQFPDLHSELNLSSLELGDSALYFCASSVGASKNYEQYFGPGTRLTVT.

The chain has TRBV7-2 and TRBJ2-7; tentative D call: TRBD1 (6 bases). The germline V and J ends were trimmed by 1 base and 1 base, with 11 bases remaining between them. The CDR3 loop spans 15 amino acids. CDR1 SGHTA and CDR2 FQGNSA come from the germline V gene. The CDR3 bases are TGTGCCAGCAGCTTAGACGGGACACTTTCCTACGAGCAGTACTTC. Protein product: CASSLDGTLSYEQYF.

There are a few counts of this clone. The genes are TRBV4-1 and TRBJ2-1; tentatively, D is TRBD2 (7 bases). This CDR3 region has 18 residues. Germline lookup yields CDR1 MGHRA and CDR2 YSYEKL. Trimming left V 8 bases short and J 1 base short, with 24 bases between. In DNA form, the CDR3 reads TGCGCCAGCCAAACGCAAAGGGGGAGGGCCGGGTCCTACAATGAGCAGTTCTTC. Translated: CASQTQRGRAGSYNEQFF.

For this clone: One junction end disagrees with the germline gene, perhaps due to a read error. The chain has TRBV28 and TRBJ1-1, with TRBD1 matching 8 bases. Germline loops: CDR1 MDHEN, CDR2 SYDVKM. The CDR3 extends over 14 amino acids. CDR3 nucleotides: TGTGCCAGCAGTTTACCCGCTACCCAGGACAGGGCCAACTTT. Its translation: CASSLPATQDRANF.

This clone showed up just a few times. The CDR3 protein is CAISEWQGELAKNIQYF. The CDR3 DNA reads TGTGCCATCAGTGAGTGGCAGGGGGAATTAGCCAAAAACATTCAGTACTTC. This chain uses TRBV10-3 with TRBJ2-4; TRBD1 matches at 7 bases. V lost 1 base to trimming and J lost 0 bases; unmatched junction nucleotides: 6. This CDR3 has 17 residues. Germline V gene data show CDR1 as ENHRY and CDR2 as SYGVKD.

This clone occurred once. CDR3 residues: CASSSGDSPLHF. The CDR3 region has the DNA TGTGCCAGCAGTTCAGGGGACTCACCCCTCCACTTT. V is TRBV6-5 and J is TRBJ1-6; D is perhaps TRBD1 (6 bases). The V gene's germline CDR1 is MNHEY and CDR2 SVGAGI. The CDR3 runs to 12 residues. V was pared by 4 bases and J by 10 bases, with 8 bases between.

As DNA, the CDR3 is TGTGCCAGCAGCTCGGAAGGAGTTTTGGGAGATACGCAGTATTTT. It translates to CASSSEGVLGDTQYF. The rearrangement links TRBV7-6 to TRBJ2-3; D remains unclear. Trimming took off 4 bases at V and 5 bases at J, with 16 bases between the two ends. CDR1 and CDR2 (germline): SGHVS, FNYEAQ. This CDR3 contains 15 residues.

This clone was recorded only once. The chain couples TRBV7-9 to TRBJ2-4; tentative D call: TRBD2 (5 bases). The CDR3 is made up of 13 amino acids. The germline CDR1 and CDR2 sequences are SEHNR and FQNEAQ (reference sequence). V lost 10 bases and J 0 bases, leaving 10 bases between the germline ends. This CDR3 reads CAIGVIAKNIQYF. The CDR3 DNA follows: TGTGCCATCGGGGTGATAGCCAAAAACATTCAGTACTTC.

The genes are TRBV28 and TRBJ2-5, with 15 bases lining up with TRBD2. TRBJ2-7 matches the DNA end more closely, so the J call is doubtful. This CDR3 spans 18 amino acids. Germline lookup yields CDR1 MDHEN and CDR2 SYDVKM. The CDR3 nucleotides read TGTGCCAGCAGCCGGCCGGGACTAGCGGGAGGTAAGGCGTACGAGCAGTACTTC. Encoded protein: CASSRPGLAGGKAYEQYF.

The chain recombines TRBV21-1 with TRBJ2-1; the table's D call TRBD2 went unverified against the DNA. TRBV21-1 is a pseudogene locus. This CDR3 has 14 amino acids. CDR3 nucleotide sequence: TGTGCCAGCAGCAAAGGGGAGGTCGGCAATGAGCAGTTCTTC. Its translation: CASSKGEVGNEQFF.

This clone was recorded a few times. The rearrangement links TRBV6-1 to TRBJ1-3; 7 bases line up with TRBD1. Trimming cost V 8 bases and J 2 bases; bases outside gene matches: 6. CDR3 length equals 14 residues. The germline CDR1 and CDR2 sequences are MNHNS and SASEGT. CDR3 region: CASGRGLTGNTIYF. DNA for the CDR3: TGTGCCAGCGGAAGGGGGCTAACTGGAAACACCATATATTTT.

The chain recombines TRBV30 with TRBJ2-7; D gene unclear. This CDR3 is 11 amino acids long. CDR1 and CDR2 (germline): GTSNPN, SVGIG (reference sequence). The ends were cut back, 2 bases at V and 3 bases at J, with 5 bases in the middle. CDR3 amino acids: CAWSYNYEQYF. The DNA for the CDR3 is TGTGCCTGGAGTTATAACTACGAGCAGTACTTC. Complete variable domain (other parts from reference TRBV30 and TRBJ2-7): SQTIHQWPATLVQPVGSPLSLECTVEGTSNPNLYWYRQAAGRGLQLLFYSVGIGQISSEVPQNLSASRPQDRQFILSSKKLLLSDSGFYLCAWSYNYEQYFGPGTRLTVT.